Shown below are 9 T cell receptor beta chains from a single sample sequenced in a study of OX40 agonist ivuxolimab in advanced cancers. Produced via immunoSEQ multiplex PCR; TCRdb's table is partial and in-frame only. The data show about 58,000 clones, roughly 86% seen once. Sample: CD4+ or CD8+ T cells sorted from blood, taken in a trial of the OX40 agonist ivuxolimab. These receptors were obtained from an adult with an advanced solid tumor such as melanoma, head and neck, liver or kidney cancer.

This chain joins TRBV27 and TRBJ2-5; weak D call: TRBD1 (5 bases). The J call may be faulty, since TRBJ2-7 better matches the DNA end. The CDR3 is made up of 13 amino acids. Germline CDR1 MNHEY, CDR2 SMNVEV (reference sequence). As DNA, the CDR3 is TGTGCCAGCCGACAGACGGCCACCTACGAGCAGTACTTC. Translated, it gives CASRQTATYEQYF.

The chain combines TRBV7-9 with TRBJ1-1, with a weak D call TRBD1 (5 bases). CDR1 is SEHNR, CDR2 FQNEAQ, per germline (reference sequence). V shed 1 base and J shed 2 bases, with 11 bases lying between them. This CDR3 is built from 15 residues. CDR3: CASSLVGTYNTEAFF. The CDR3 nucleotides are TGTGCCAGCAGCTTAGTAGGGACCTATAACACTGAAGCTTTCTTT.

This chain connects TRBV21-1 to TRBJ2-7; TRBD1 is taken as the D call from the table, unchecked against the DNA. TRBV21-1 is reported as a pseudogene. The CDR3 is 14 amino acids. In nucleotides, the CDR3 is TGTGCCAGCAGCACCCCCAGGTTCTCCTACGAGCAGTACTTC. Its translation is CASSTPRFSYEQYF.

The chain couples TRBV5-4 to TRBJ2-5; 7 positions agree with TRBD2. The CDR3 contains 15 residues. Germline V gene sequence: CDR1 SGHNT, CDR2 YYREEE (reference sequence). Germline trimming cut 3 bases from V and 6 bases from J; bases unmatched to any gene: 11. This CDR3 reads CASSSGGVRTQTQYF. The CDR3 DNA follows: TGTGCCAGCAGCTCGGGGGGTGTTAGGACGCAGACCCAGTACTTC.

This clone is classed as medium-sized (0.01 to 0.1%). The chain combines TRBV19 with TRBJ1-1, with no clear D. CDR1 and CDR2 (germline): LNHDA, SQIVND (reference sequence). The CDR3 runs 14 residues. Trimming took 5 bases from V and 2 from J, leaving 12 bases between them. DNA for the CDR3: TGTGCCAGTAGTGATTGGTCGTCAAACACTGAAGCTTTCTTT. Protein: CASSDWSSNTEAFF.

V and J are TRBV6-1 and TRBJ2-1; no definite D call. The ends were cut back, 4 bases at V and 7 bases at J, with 17 bases in the middle. In germline, CDR1 is MNHNS, CDR2 SASEGT. This CDR3 is 15 amino acids long. In nucleotides, the CDR3 is TGTGCCAGCAGTGCCGGATTGGGGAAGACGAATGAGCAGTTCTTC. Its translation: CASSAGLGKTNEQFF.

This clone showed up just a few times. V is TRBV14 and J is TRBJ1-6, with 7 positions matching TRBD1. Per germline, CDR1 SGHDN and CDR2 FVKESK. V shed 1 base, J shed 4 bases, and the junction held 1 base outside the gene matches. CDR3 length: 15 amino acids. The CDR3 DNA is TGTGCCAGCAGCCAAGGACAGGGTTATAATTCACCCCTCCACTTT. Translation gives CASSQGQGYNSPLHF.

The count of this clone is one. The rearrangement joins TRBV30 to TRBJ1-1; D is ambiguous. CDR3 length: 13 residues. The V end was cut by 2 bases, the J end by 11 bases, with 18 bases between. Germline CDR1 and CDR2: GTSNPN and SVGIG (reference sequence). In nucleotides, the CDR3 is TGTGCCTGGAGTCCCGGGATCCCAAGAGAGGCTTTCTTT. Residues: CAWSPGIPREAFF. The whole variable domain, filled in from reference TRBV30 and TRBJ1-1, reads SQTIHQWPATLVQPVGSPLSLECTVEGTSNPNLYWYRQAAGRGLQLLFYSVGIGQISSEVPQNLSASRPQDRQFILSSKKLLLSDSGFYLCAWSPGIPREAFFGQGTRLTVV.

The chain joins TRBV10-3 to TRBJ1-1, with D unresolved. This CDR3 has 14 residues. The V end lost 4 bases, the J end lost 1 base, and 10 bases lay between the germline ends. Germline CDR1 and CDR2: ENHRY and SYGVKD. The CDR3 reads CAISGRGANTEAFF. The CDR3 nucleotides read TGTGCCATCAGTGGTAGAGGTGCGAACACTGAAGCTTTCTTT.